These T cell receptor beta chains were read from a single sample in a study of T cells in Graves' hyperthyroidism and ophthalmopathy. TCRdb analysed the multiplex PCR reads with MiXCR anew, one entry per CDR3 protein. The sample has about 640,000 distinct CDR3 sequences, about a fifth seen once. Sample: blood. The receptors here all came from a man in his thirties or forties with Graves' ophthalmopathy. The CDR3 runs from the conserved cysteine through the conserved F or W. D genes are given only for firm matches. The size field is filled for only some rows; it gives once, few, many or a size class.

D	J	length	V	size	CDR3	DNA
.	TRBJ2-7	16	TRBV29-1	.	CSVVTRMGPSSYEQYF	TGCAGCGTTGTCACTAGGATGGGACCCAGCTCCTACGAGCAGTACTTC
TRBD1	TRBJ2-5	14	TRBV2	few	CASTKDRSQETQYF	TGTGCCAGCACCAAGGACAGGTCCCAAGAGACCCAGTACTTC
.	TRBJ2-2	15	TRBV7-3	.	CASSLMGGDTGELFF	TGTGCCAGCAGCTTAATGGGGGGCGACACCGGGGAGCTGTTTTTT
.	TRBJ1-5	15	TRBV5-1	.	CASSLVEGSNQPQHF	TGCGCCAGCAGCTTGGTAGAGGGAAGCAATCAGCCCCAGCATTTT
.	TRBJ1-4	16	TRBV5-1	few	CASREYAGPTNEKLFF	TGCGCCAGCAGGGAATACGCAGGGCCGACTAATGAAAAACTGTTTTTT
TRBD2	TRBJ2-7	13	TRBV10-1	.	CASKKRGRIEQYF	TGCGCCAGCAAGAAGCGGGGGAGGATCGAGCAGTACTTC
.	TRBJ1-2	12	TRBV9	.	CASGPPQDGYTF	TGTGCCAGCGGCCCCCCTCAGGACGGCTACACCTTC
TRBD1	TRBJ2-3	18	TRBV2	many	CASSVPPLWDRDTDTQYF	TGTGCCAGCAGTGTTCCGCCGTTATGGGACAGAGACACAGATACGCAGTATTTT
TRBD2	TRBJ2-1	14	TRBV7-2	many	CASSYGSGRSEQFF	TGTGCCAGCAGTTACGGTAGCGGGAGGTCTGAGCAGTTCTTC
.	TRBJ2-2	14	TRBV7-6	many	CASSYQGSSGELFF	TGTGCCAGCAGCTATCAGGGTTCGTCCGGGGAGCTGTTTTTT
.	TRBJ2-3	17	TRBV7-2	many	CASSLIAQSSSTDTQYF	TGTGCCAGCAGCTTAATCGCCCAGAGCTCTAGCACAGATACGCAGTATTTT
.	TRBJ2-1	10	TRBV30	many	CAWSNNIQFF	TGTGCCTGGAGTAACAACATACAGTTCTTC
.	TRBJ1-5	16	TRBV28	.	CASSFGVKGGNQPQHF	TGTGCCAGCAGTTTTGGAGTCAAAGGGGGCAATCAGCCCCAGCATTTT
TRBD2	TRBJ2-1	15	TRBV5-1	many	CASSSGLARYNEQFF	TGCGCCAGCAGTTCGGGACTAGCGCGCTACAATGAGCAGTTCTTC
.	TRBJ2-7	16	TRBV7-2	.	CASSLAFDGTRYEQYF	TGTGCCAGCAGCTTAGCGTTTGACGGGACAAGGTACGAGCAGTACTTC
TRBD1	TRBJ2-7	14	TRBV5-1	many	CASSLDRGQHEQYF	TGCGCCAGCAGCTTAGACAGGGGGCAACACGAGCAGTACTTC
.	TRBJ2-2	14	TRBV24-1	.	CATSPTANTGELFF	TGTGCCACCAGTCCGACCGCGAACACCGGGGAGCTGTTTTTT
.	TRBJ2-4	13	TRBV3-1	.	CASSQTLQGSRYF	TGTGCCAGCAGCCAGACCCTACAGGGATCGAGGTACTTC
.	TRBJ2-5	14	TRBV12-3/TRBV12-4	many	CASGDTKGRETQYF	TGTGCCAGCGGAGACACAAAAGGGCGCGAGACCCAGTACTTC
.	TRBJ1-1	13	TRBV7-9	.	CASSQDLGARAFF	TGCGCCAGCAGCCAAGATCTGGGGGCGCGAGCTTTCTTT
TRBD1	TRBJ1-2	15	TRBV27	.	CASSFVTGGPYGYTF	TGTGCCAGCAGTTTTGTTACAGGGGGCCCCTATGGCTACACCTTC
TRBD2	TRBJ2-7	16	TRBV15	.	CATSRIITSGNYEQYF	TGTGCCACCAGCAGAATAATAACTAGCGGGAACTACGAGCAGTACTTC
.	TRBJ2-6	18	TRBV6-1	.	CASSESTQMASGANVLTF	TGTGCCAGCAGTGAGTCGACACAGATGGCCTCTGGGGCCAACGTCCTGACTTTC
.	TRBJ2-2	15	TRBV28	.	CASIRGLARSGELFF	TGTGCCAGCATCAGAGGCCTAGCTAGGAGCGGGGAGCTGTTTTTT
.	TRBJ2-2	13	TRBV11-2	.	CASSPTRTGELFF	TGTGCCAGCAGCCCGACTAGAACCGGGGAGCTGTTTTTT
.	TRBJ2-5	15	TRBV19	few	CASSIGGGDQETQYF	TGTGCCAGTAGTATAGGAGGAGGGGACCAAGAGACCCAGTACTTC
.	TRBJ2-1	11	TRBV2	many	CASWSINEQFF	TGTGCCAGCTGGTCCATCAATGAGCAGTTCTTC
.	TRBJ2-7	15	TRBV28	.	CASSPTSDRSYEQYF	TGTGCCAGCAGTCCCACCTCCGACAGGTCCTACGAGCAGTACTTC
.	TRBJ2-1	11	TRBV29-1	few	CSVEQGAEQFF	TGCAGCGTTGAGCAGGGAGCTGAGCAGTTCTTC